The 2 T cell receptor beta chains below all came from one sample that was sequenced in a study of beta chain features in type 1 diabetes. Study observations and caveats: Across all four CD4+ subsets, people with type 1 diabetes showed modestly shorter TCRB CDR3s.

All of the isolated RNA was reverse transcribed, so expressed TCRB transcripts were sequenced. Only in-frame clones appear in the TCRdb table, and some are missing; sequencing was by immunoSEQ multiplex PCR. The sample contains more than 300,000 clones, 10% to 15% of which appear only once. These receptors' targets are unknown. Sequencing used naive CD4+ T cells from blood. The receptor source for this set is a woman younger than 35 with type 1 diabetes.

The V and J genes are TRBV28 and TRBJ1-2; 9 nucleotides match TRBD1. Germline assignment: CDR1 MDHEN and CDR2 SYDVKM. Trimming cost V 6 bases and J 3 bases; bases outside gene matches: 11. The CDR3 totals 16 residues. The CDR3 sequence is CASRTWTGAFHYGYTF. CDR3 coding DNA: TGTGCCAGCAGAACTTGGACAGGGGCCTTCCACTATGGCTACACCTTC.

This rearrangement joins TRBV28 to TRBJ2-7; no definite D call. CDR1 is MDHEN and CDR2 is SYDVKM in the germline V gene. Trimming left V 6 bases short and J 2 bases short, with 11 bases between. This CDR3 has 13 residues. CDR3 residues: CASRAPDTYEQYF. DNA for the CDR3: TGTGCCAGCAGGGCTCCAGACACCTACGAGCAGTACTTC.